A single T cell receptor (beta chain) is shown here with its context. There are a few counts of this clonotype. Its antigen is still unknown. No qualities accompany the bases; no much larger clone lies one base away. This entry belongs to a study of response to subunit inactivated influenza vaccine (dated by TCRdb to between 2018 and 2020). Broadly, across the study: The study used deep quantitative T cell receptor repertoire profiling to track responses to a trivalent subunit inactivated influenza vaccine. Overall study results and their limits: According to the authors, only a limited number of new T cells may be recruited by each seasonal influenza vaccination.

The CDR3 has 16 amino acids, counting the end cysteine and phenylalanine. The entry retains the CDR3 DNA only, 48 bases that are in frame from base 1. CDR1 and CDR2 are read off the germline V gene as KGHDR and SFDVKD. Trimming leaves V shorter by 9 bases and J shorter by 2 bases, with the junction holding 11 bases beyond the gene matches. The library was obtained by RT-PCR. Sequencing was performed on an Illumina HiSeq 2500. TCRdb's own reprocessing of the public reads used fastp at Q25 and MiXCR and kept productive beta chains. Every distinct CDR3 protein forms one entry, paired with its most common genes and DNA. Counted in this sample were hundreds of thousands of distinct CDR3 sequences; around 16% of them appeared once. Around 10% of the sample comes from the top ten.

The rearranged chain carries TRBV24-1 and TRBJ2-3; 9 bases in the junction line up with TRBD1. The material was PBMCs from blood, obtained less than 13 days after vaccination. This TCR was recovered from a middle-aged man who received an inactivated influenza vaccine. Donor details come from another sample of the same person, matched by shared clones. The sequenced DNA: TGTGCCACCTCAAGCCGACAGGGGGATTCCACAGATACGCAGTATTTT. It encodes CATSSRQGDSTDTQYF.